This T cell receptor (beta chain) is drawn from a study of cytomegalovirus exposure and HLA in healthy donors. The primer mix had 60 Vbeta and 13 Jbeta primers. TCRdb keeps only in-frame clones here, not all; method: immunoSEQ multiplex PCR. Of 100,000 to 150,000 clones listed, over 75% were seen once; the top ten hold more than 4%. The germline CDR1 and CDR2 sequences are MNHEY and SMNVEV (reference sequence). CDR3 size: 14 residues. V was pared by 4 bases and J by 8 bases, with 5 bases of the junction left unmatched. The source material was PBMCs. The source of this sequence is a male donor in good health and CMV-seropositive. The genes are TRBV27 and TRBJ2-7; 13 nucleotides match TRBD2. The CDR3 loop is CASSSGLAGRQQYF. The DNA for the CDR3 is TGTGCCAGCAGTTCGGGACTAGCGGGACGGCAGCAGTACTTC.